This is a list of T cell receptor beta chains from one sample in a study of cytomegalovirus exposure and HLA in healthy donors. Sequencing used immunoSEQ multiplex PCR; TCRdb keeps in-frame clones, though not all of them. In the table there are some 120,000 clones, roughly 75% of which are singletons. Sequencing input: PBMCs. These receptors originate from a man aged 25 to 40 in good health and CMV-seronegative. CDR3s include the opening cysteine and the closing phenylalanine or tryptophan. The order of the fields is V gene, D gene, J gene, CDR3 protein. D genes are given only for firm matches.

>TRBV4-3|.|TRBJ2-1
CASSQGSRVPYNEQFF
>TRBV25-1|.|TRBJ2-3
CASSEQSNTQYF
>TRBV11-2|.|TRBJ2-5
CASSLEREETQYF
>TRBV7-9|TRBD2|TRBJ2-7
CASSLELAGAEQYF
>TRBV6-5|.|TRBJ2-7
CASSYAGRPYEQYF
>TRBV6-5|.|TRBJ1-3
CASAQLYSGNTIYF
>TRBV5-4|TRBD1|TRBJ1-3
CASSSETGTGNTIYF
>TRBV6-1|.|TRBJ2-7
CASSQQGPPYEQYF
>TRBV6-5|TRBD1|TRBJ1-4
CASSYSRRQGGEKLFF
>TRBV5-4|.|TRBJ1-3
CASSTRDTIYF
>TRBV7-9|.|TRBJ2-7
CASSPGTGYEQYF
>TRBV5-8|.|TRBJ1-2
CASSLAGDYGYTF
>TRBV10-2|.|TRBJ1-5
CASRGDSTYQPQHF
>TRBV19|TRBD1|TRBJ1-6
CASSTGTGNSPLHF
>TRBV5-4|.|TRBJ2-7
CASSSGRSSYEQYF
>TRBV25-1|.|TRBJ1-1
CASRSTGKATEAFF
>TRBV7-6|.|TRBJ2-1
CASSRDYRQYNEQFF
>TRBV6-5|TRBD1|TRBJ1-5
CASGRGQGNQPQHF
>TRBV7-2|TRBD1|TRBJ1-4
CASSPRQGSEKLFF
>TRBV5-1|TRBD1|TRBJ2-7
CASSPGQGGYEQYF
>TRBV6-5|TRBD1|TRBJ1-1
CATEGGKEAFF
>TRBV2|TRBD1|TRBJ2-7
CASTRTGVYEQYF
>TRBV29-1|.|TRBJ2-3
CSVNGVGLESTDTQYF
>TRBV5-1|TRBD1|TRBJ2-5
CASSLGLQGGQETQYF
>TRBV5-6|.|TRBJ1-6
CASSLDLSPLHF
>TRBV10-1|.|TRBJ2-5
CASSDSQAEETQYF
>TRBV27|TRBD1|TRBJ2-7
CASSLRPRQGVEQYF
>TRBV6-1|.|TRBJ1-2
CASRGGILNYGYTF
>TRBV28|TRBD1|TRBJ2-7
CASSFLGQGTKSSYEQYF
>TRBV6-1|.|TRBJ1-5
CASSEGTAGQPQHF
>TRBV10-3|TRBD2|TRBJ2-5
CAISDMRLASQETQYF
>TRBV5-8|TRBD2|TRBJ2-1
CASSPGLANYNEQFF
>TRBV21-1|.|TRBJ1-5
CAIPRRQGDQPQHF
>TRBV9|.|TRBJ2-5
CASSETGFQETQYF
>TRBV9|TRBD2|TRBJ2-7
CASSVQPGGSEQYF
>TRBV5-1|.|TRBJ1-1
CASSLLRGGDTEAFF
>TRBV5-1|TRBD2|.
CASTSGTSADEQYF
>TRBV7-3|.|TRBJ1-4
CASSLKSITTNEKLFF
>TRBV19|TRBD2|TRBJ2-1
CASRNGGVHNEQFF
>TRBV11-3|TRBD2|TRBJ2-1
CASSFGGGAGYEQFF
>TRBV21-1|.|TRBJ1-5
CASSKVGLGQINQPQHF
>TRBV19|.|TRBJ2-1
CATANRGGYNEQFF
>TRBV7-2|.|TRBJ2-3
CASSLDSFTDTQYF
>TRBV4-1|.|TRBJ2-4
CASSQVQALAKNIQYF
>TRBV19|TRBD1|TRBJ1-2
CASSRGQGNGYTF
>TRBV19|TRBD2|TRBJ2-5
CASSISFSGGAEMETQYF
>TRBV6-1|TRBD2|.
CASSEYEASGPYEQYF
>TRBV5-8|.|TRBJ1-5
CASSLARAGDQPQHF
>TRBV13|.|TRBJ2-7
CASSLDPNYEQYF
>TRBV5-1|.|TRBJ2-3
CASSSEGSLDTQYF
>TRBV6-5|TRBD2|TRBJ2-7
CASIGEGEQYF